What follows describes a single TCR beta chain. These data come from a study of shared T cell receptors in the human thymus. Assay: immunoSEQ multiplex PCR; the TCRdb copy retains only in-frame clones and omits some. The table shows 700,000 or so clones, with around 85% occurring only once. The CDR3 has 14 amino acids. The germline V gene has CDR1 LNHDA and CDR2 SQIVND (reference sequence). The ends were cut back, 7 bases at V and 7 bases at J, with 19 bases in the middle. The same specimen was also included in a second study, on human thymus T cells. This second study notes: Having surgery to correct congenital heart defects, healthy Finnish infants acted as the donors. The source of the thymus tissue was resections taken during corrective heart surgery. Both thymic and peripheral blood repertoires showed apparently biased V and J usage. Highly overlapping thymic repertoires in unrelated individuals were reported by related research.

The J gene is TRBJ1-1, the V gene TRBV19; D may be TRBD1 (6 bases). The source material was thymocytes. The sequence derives from a girl under three years old with a congenital heart defect. In DNA, the CDR3 is TGTGCCAGTAATTGGGGGCCGGGGCGAGATGAAGCTTTCTTT. This translates into CASNWGPGRDEAFF.